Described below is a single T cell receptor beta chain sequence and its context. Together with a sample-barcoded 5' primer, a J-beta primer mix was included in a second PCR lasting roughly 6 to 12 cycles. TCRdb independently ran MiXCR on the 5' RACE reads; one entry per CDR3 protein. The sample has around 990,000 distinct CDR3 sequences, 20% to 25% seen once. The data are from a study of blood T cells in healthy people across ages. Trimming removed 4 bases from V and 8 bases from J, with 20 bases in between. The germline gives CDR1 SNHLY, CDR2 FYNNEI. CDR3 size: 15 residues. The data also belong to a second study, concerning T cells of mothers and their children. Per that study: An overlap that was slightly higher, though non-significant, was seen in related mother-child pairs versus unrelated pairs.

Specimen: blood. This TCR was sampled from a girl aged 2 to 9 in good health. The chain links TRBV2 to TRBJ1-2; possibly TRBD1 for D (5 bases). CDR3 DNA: TGTGCCAGCAGTGGACTTTTAGGGACCGAGGACGGCTACACCTTC. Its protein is CASSGLLGTEDGYTF.